These T cell receptor beta chains were read from a single sample in a study of radiation and T cells in renal cell carcinoma. Generated by immunoSEQ multiplex PCR, the TCRdb table keeps only in-frame clones and is missing some. This table has approximately 100,000 clones, 75% to 90% appearing once. The sample was blood, taken from a patient whose treatment included radiotherapy and nephrectomy. The receptors originated from a man aged 50 to 60 with renal cell carcinoma. The CDR3 runs from the conserved cysteine through the conserved F or W. A D gene is named only where the DNA matches it firmly.

D: TRBD1
V: TRBV6-5
J: TRBJ1-1
CDR3: CASLVGTGSTEAFF

D: -
V: TRBV30
J: TRBJ1-5
CDR3: CAWSVSNQPQHF

D: TRBD2
V: TRBV6-6
J: TRBJ2-1
CDR3: CASSTTSGGAVEQFF

D: TRBD1
V: TRBV6-4
J: TRBJ2-3
CDR3: CASSEGQATDTQYF

D: -
V: TRBV28
J: TRBJ1-2
CDR3: CASFVGRGLVNYGYTF

D: -
V: TRBV5-1
J: TRBJ1-1
CDR3: CASSPREANTEAFF

D: TRBD1
V: TRBV19
J: TRBJ2-7
CDR3: CASSVGTAYEQYF

D: -
V: TRBV5-1
J: TRBJ1-5
CDR3: CASSFGHDQPQHF

D: -
V: TRBV23-1
J: TRBJ1-2
CDR3: CATLERNYGYTF

D: -
V: TRBV6-5
J: TRBJ1-5
CDR3: CASSKGDSNQPQHF

D: TRBD1
V: TRBV6-5
J: TRBJ1-4
CDR3: CASRKGQGHNEKLFF

D: TRBD1
V: TRBV6-5
J: TRBJ1-1
CDR3: CASSRTGGLAEAFF

D: -
V: TRBV9
J: TRBJ1-2
CDR3: CASSVAAGTLGGYTF

D: -
V: TRBV7-2
J: TRBJ1-3
CDR3: CASSSLTGNTIYF

D: TRBD2
V: TRBV5-1
J: TRBJ2-7
CDR3: CASSLEEGLAGVSYEQYF

D: -
V: TRBV13
J: TRBJ1-1
CDR3: CASSLEGDLNTEAFF

D: TRBD2
V: TRBV7-2
J: TRBJ2-1
CDR3: CASSFMTSGYNEQFF

D: TRBD2
V: TRBV5-4
J: TRBJ2-1
CDR3: CASSLGLADNEQFF

D: TRBD1
V: TRBV5-1
J: TRBJ2-5
CDR3: CASSRQGETQYF

D: TRBD1
V: TRBV9
J: TRBJ1-2
CDR3: CASSVQGDYGYTF

D: -
V: TRBV7-9
J: TRBJ1-1
CDR3: CASSPTVWIVTEAFF

D: -
V: TRBV5-6
J: TRBJ2-7
CDR3: CASSDVVVYEQYF

D: TRBD2
V: TRBV7-2
J: TRBJ2-5
CDR3: CASSRQGGGAYQETQYF

D: TRBD1
V: TRBV9
J: TRBJ2-2
CDR3: CASSVGNRGSTGELFF

D: TRBD2
V: TRBV19
J: TRBJ2-3
CDR3: CASTGTSGSTDTQYF

D: TRBD2
V: TRBV9
J: TRBJ2-1
CDR3: CASSPRLAGSSYNEQFF

D: -
V: TRBV18
J: TRBJ2-2
CDR3: CASSLYPAISEIGGELFF

D: TRBD1
V: TRBV5-1
J: TRBJ2-2
CDR3: CASSLTGGGTGELFF

D: TRBD2
V: TRBV18
J: TRBJ2-7
CDR3: CASSPPITGGFSYEQYF

D: -
V: TRBV18
J: TRBJ1-4
CDR3: CASSPRQVRGEKLFF

D: -
V: TRBV19
J: TRBJ2-5
CDR3: CASSIELRGQETQYF

D: -
V: TRBV11-2
J: TRBJ1-1
CDR3: CASSPIRKAEAFF

D: -
V: TRBV13
J: TRBJ2-7
CDR3: CASTPPGLSGEQYF

D: -
V: TRBV30
J: TRBJ1-2
CDR3: CAWKVNYGYTF

D: -
V: TRBV6-1
J: TRBJ2-3
CDR3: CASSAAGSTDTQYF

D: -
V: TRBV4-2
J: TRBJ1-6
CDR3: CASSQVVRQSKAYNSPLHF

D: TRBD1
V: TRBV7-2
J: TRBJ2-5
CDR3: CASSSPGQGAETQYF

D: -
V: TRBV2
J: TRBJ1-2
CDR3: CARAPPFVNYGYTF

D: -
V: TRBV14
J: TRBJ1-1
CDR3: CASSQDVGRDTEAFF

D: -
V: TRBV19
J: TRBJ2-3
CDR3: CASSPTWDGDTQYF

D: -
V: TRBV5-1
J: TRBJ2-5
CDR3: CASRSGAAWETQYF

D: TRBD1
V: TRBV7-9
J: TRBJ1-2
CDR3: CASSPGQGALGYTF

D: -
V: TRBV4-1
J: TRBJ1-5
CDR3: CASSQVPQVLNQPQHF

D: -
V: TRBV25-1
J: TRBJ2-3
CDR3: CASSEYQEAPYTDTQYF

D: TRBD1
V: TRBV11-2
J: TRBJ2-2
CDR3: CASSWQWDRANTGELFF

D: -
V: TRBV25-1
J: TRBJ2-1
CDR3: CASSDKTGSSYNEQFF

D: -
V: TRBV4-1
J: TRBJ1-5
CDR3: CASSQDGGRGQPQHF

D: -
V: TRBV7-8
J: TRBJ2-2
CDR3: CASMDEKSANTGELFF

D: TRBD1
V: TRBV19
J: TRBJ2-2
CDR3: CASSKQGRTGELFF

D: -
V: TRBV7-2
J: TRBJ1-2
CDR3: CASSRDGAGAWGYGYTF

D: -
V: TRBV19
J: TRBJ2-1
CDR3: CASRDGPDNEQFF

D: -
V: TRBV19
J: TRBJ2-6
CDR3: CAGSGGSTGANVLTF

D: -
V: TRBV14
J: TRBJ1-1
CDR3: CASSPWARTEAFF